Listed here is a single TCR beta chain. Enrolment of Seattle patients took place during active infection, and they were followed longitudinally. The J segment lost 6 bases and the V segment lost 5 bases, leaving 6 bases of the junction unmatched. Germline loops: CDR1 SNHLY, CDR2 FYNNEI. This CDR3 spans 15 amino acids. This sample is part of a study of blood T cell repertoires in COVID-19. Across the study: Acute and convalescent COVID-19 specimens originated in the United States, Italy and Spain. T cells, B-cell-depleted T cells, or PBMCs provided the cDNA or gDNA that served as material.

Clones were sequenced by immunoSEQ multiplex PCR, and TCRdb holds only the in-frame ones, with some missing. The table lists roughly 460,000 clones, around nine tenths of them singletons, with 0.75% to 0.85% in the top ten. The chain recombines TRBV2 with TRBJ1-6; 8 bases align to TRBD1. The TCR sequence derives from a man between 18 and 29 years old with COVID-19, enrolled during active disease. What was sequenced was peripheral blood. CDR3 protein: CASSKMGQVNSPLHF. As DNA, the CDR3 is TGTGCCAGCAGTAAAATGGGACAGGTTAATTCACCCCTCCACTTT.